Here is one T cell receptor beta chain with its context. Its target antigen remains unknown. It may be a read error: a sequence one base away is much more abundant. The data were taken from a study of T cells in Graves' hyperthyroidism and ophthalmopathy (dated by TCRdb to between 2018 and 2021). About the investigation overall: Peripheral blood samples were taken at the time of initial diagnosis, prior to any treatment. To identify distinguishing TCR V-J signatures, a discovery cohort of about 100 patients was used, comprising fewer than 45 with Graves' ophthalmopathy and approximately 57 with stable Graves' hyperthyroidism. Whether ophthalmopathy could be predicted prospectively was tested in an independent validation cohort made up of roughly 19 hyperthyroidism patients plus 17 patients who later progressed to ophthalmopathy. The 90 to 100 discovery patients were randomly split 7:3 into training and test sets. In more than 5 Graves' hyperthyroidism patients, the study also compared T-cell repertoires from thyroid tissue with T-cell repertoires from blood. Once sampling was done, hyperthyroidism patients were given methimazole at a starting dose of 30 mg daily, whereas ophthalmopathy patients were given high-dose intravenous methylprednisolone. According to the paper, TCR Vbeta CDR3 sequencing was carried out on more than 120 peripheral blood samples, which came from under 50 ophthalmopathy, 75 to 80 hyperthyroidism and roughly 17 progressor patients.

TCR beta CDR3 regions were amplified from RNA transcripts. For the first round of RT-PCR on the TCR CDR3, the HTBI primer set was used together with the Qiagen OneStep RT-PCR kit. A second multiplex PCR round built the libraries, followed by size selection and purification. The libraries were sequenced on an Illumina HiSeq2000 using paired-end 100 bp reads. Per the authors' processing: SOAPnuke was used to process the raw data, throwing out any read that contained adapters or uncalled bases, had a mean Phred below 15, or lacked an exact constant-primer or identifier match. COPE v1.2.5 was used to merge the high-quality paired reads, and each unique nucleotide sequence was defined as a clonotype. Clonotypes were aligned to IMGT TRBV, TRBD and TRBJ reference segments using MiTCR v1.1. The analysis was restricted to V-J combinations with a frequency above 0.0001, which together covered 99% to 99.2% of the repertoires. The TCS score was defined as F50 (clonal expansion) divided by E x V (chaos), with BLOSUM62-based TCRdist calculated between CDR3 peptides within each V-J. Welch's t-statistics and random forest reduced 514 V-J features to roughly 13, which were used in a naive Bayes classifier (R e1071). In-frame beta chains were kept once TCRdb had trimmed the public reads at Q25 with fastp and called clones with MiXCR. Identical CDR3 protein sequences are pooled into one entry, listed with their most common genes and DNA. In this record, the V and J calls reflect TCRdb's handling and not the investigators' own analysis. For this sample the table gives approximately 430,000 distinct CDR3 sequences, of which roughly 14% were detected only once. Roughly 15% of the sample comes from the top ten.

Stable Graves' hyperthyroidism was defined as the absence of progression to ophthalmopathy over 18 months of follow-up. Hyperthyroidism patients were newly diagnosed, had a disease duration of under 2 months, and were aged 18 to 65 years. Patients with uncontrolled infections, other autoimmune diseases, pregnancy or lactation were excluded. Diagnoses were based on clinical symptoms, serum thyroxine and TRAb, thyroid ultrasound and orbital computed tomography. Ficoll-Paque density gradient centrifugation was used to isolate PBMCs from 9.5 to 10 ml of fresh peripheral blood. Trizol reagent was used to extract total RNA, and RNA quality was then checked on an Agilent 2100 Bioanalyzer. General conclusions and limits of the study: In validation, the model predicted progression to ophthalmopathy a median of about 6.5 months before onset, with roughly 71% sensitivity and nearly 75% specificity. No statistical method was used to fix the sample size in advance, and group allocation was not hidden from the investigators. Ophthalmopathy was separated from stable hyperthyroidism by a 13 V-J signature model, with 85% to 90% sensitivity and 81% to 82% specificity obtained in cross-validation and 80%/75% obtained in testing. Most expanded thyroid clonotypes (frequency above 0.001) were also detected in blood, suggesting blood repertoires may reflect thyroid immune responses.

Sequenced sample: blood. The receptor was isolated from a young woman with Graves' hyperthyroidism.

Here is the DNA: TGTGCCAGCGGCACGGGACTAGCTTCCTACAATGAGCAGTTCTTC. The resulting protein is CASGTGLASYNEQFF. The sequence is built from TRBV12-3 or TRBV12-4 and TRBJ2-1, and TRBD2 matches 9 of the central bases. Compared with germline, V lacks 8 bases and J lacks 1 base; bases without a gene match: 6. The CDR3 measures 15 amino acids from cysteine to phenylalanine. The kept DNA is CDR3 alone, 45 bases in frame from the first base.